This TCR beta chain was sequenced during a study of radiation and T cells in renal cell carcinoma. The repertoire was sequenced with immunoSEQ multiplex PCR; TCRdb's copy has only in-frame clones and lacks some. This table has approximately 90,000 clones, approximately 86% appearing once. Noted time point: baseline pretreatment blood. This sample's treatment: 15 Gy SBRT to primary tumor, nephrectomy 4 weeks later. The sequence was obtained from a man aged 50 or older with renal cell carcinoma. The starting material was blood, obtained from a patient whose treatment included radiotherapy and nephrectomy.

The CDR3 DNA reads as TGTGCCAGCACCGGGCGGACAGTACACAATGAGCAGTTCTTC. Protein: CASTGRTVHNEQFF. V is TRBV2 and J is TRBJ2-1, with TRBD1 as a possible D gene (6 bases). The CDR3 sequence is 14 residues long. CDR1 and CDR2 from the germline V gene are SNHLY and FYNNEI. V gave up 7 bases and J gave up 5 bases, with 15 bases separating them. The complete variable domain, with remaining parts taken from reference TRBV2 and TRBJ2-1, reads EPEVTQTPSHQVTQMGQEVILRCVPISNHLYFYWYRQILGQKVEFLVSFYNNEISEKSEIFDDQFSVERPDGSNFTLKIRSTKLEDSAMYFCASTGRTVHNEQFFGPGTRLTVL.